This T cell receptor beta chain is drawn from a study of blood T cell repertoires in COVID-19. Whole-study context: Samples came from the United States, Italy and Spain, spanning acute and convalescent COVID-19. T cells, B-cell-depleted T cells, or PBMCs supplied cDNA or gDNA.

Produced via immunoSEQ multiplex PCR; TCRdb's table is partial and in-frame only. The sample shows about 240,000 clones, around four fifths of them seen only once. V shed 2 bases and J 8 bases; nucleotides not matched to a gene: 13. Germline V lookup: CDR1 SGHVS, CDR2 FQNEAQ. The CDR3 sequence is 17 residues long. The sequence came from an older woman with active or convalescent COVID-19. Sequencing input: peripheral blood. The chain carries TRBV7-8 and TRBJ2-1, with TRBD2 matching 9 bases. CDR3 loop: CASSLQPLAGGRDEQFF. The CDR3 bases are TGTGCCAGCAGCTTACAGCCTCTGGCGGGGGGGAGGGATGAGCAGTTCTTC. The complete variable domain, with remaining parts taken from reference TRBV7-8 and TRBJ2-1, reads GAGVSQSPRYKVAKRGQDVALRCDPISGHVSLFWYQQALGQGPEFLTYFQNEAQLDKSGLPSDRFFAERPEGSVSTLKIQRTQQEDSAVYLCASSLQPLAGGRDEQFFGPGTRLTVL.